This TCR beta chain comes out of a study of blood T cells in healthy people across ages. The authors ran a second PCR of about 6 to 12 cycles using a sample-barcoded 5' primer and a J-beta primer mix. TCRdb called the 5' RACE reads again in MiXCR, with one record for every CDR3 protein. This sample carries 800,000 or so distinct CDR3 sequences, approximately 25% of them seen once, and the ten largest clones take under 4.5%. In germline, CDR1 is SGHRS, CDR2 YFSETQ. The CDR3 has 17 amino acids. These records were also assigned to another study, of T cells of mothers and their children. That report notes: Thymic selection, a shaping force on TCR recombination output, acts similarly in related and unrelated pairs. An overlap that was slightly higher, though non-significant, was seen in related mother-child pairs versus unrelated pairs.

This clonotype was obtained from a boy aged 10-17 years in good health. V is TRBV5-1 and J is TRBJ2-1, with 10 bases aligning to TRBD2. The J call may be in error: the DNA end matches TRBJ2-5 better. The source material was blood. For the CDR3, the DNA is TGCGCCAGCAGCTTGGCCGCGGCTAGCGGGGGAAAAGAGACCCAGTACTTC. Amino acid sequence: CASSLAAASGGKETQYF.